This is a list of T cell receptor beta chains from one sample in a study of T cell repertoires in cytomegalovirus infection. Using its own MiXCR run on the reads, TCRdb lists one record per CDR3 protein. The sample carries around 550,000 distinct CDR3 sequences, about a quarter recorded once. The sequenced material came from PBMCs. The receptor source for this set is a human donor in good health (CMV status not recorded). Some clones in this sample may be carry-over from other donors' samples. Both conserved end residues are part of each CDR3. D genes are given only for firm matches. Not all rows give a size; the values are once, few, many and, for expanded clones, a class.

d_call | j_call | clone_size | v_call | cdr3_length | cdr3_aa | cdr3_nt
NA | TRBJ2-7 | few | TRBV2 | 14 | CASSEVAALGEQYF | TGTGCCAGCAGTGAAGTAGCGGCGCTTGGCGAGCAGTACTTC
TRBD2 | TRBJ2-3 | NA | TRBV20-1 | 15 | CSARMIAGGGDTQYF | TGCAGTGCTAGAATGATAGCGGGAGGGGGAGATACGCAGTATTTT
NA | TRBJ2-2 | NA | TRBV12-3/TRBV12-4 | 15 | CANRPDILGTGELFF | TGTGCCAACAGGCCCGACATTTTAGGCACCGGGGAGCTGTTTTTT
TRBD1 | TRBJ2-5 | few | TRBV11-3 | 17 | CASSLVQGLYDGETQYF | TGTGCCAGCAGCTTAGTACAGGGGCTCTATGACGGAGAGACCCAGTACTTC
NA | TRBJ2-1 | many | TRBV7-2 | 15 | CASSLRVTPSNEQFF | TGTGCCAGCAGCTTACGGGTCACTCCCTCCAATGAGCAGTTCTTC
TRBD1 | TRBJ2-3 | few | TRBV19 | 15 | CASSTGQGDTDTQYF | TGTGCCAGTAGTACTGGACAGGGGGACACAGATACGCAGTATTTT
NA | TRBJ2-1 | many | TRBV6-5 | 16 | CASSYSVGTVGGEQFF | TGTGCCAGCAGTTACTCAGTCGGTACAGTGGGGGGTGAGCAGTTCTTC
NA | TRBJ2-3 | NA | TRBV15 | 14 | CATSRPPTTDTQYF | TGTGCCACCAGCAGGCCTCCGACAACAGATACGCAGTATTTT
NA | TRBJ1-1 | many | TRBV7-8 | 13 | CASSDTANTEAFF | TGTGCCAGCAGCGACACTGCGAACACTGAAGCTTTCTTT
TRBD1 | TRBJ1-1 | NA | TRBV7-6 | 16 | CASSLVRDRASAEAFF | TGTGCCAGCAGCTTAGTCCGGGACAGGGCTTCCGCTGAAGCTTTCTTT
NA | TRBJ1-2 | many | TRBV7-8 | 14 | CASSQGREGYGYTF | TGTGCCAGCAGCCAGGGACGGGAGGGCTATGGCTACACCTTC
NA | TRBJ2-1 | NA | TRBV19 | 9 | CASGSEQFF | TGTGCCAGTGGCTCTGAGCAGTTCTTC
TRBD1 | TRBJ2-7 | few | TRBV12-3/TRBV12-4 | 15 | CASSLDRGPTYEQYF | TGTGCCAGCAGTCTTGACAGGGGCCCTACCTACGAGCAGTACTTC
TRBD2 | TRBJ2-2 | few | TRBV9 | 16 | CASSPSGRADTGELFF | TGTGCCAGCAGCCCGAGCGGGAGGGCGGACACCGGGGAGCTGTTTTTT
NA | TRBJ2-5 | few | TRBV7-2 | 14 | CASSFRGWGETQYF | TGTGCCAGCAGCTTCCGGGGCTGGGGGGAGACCCAGTACTTC
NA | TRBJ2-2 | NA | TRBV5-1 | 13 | CASTSQGVGELFF | TGCGCCAGCACCTCTCAAGGAGTCGGGGAGCTGTTTTTT
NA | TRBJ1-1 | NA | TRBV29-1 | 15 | CSVETAARGNTEAFF | TGCAGCGTTGAGACAGCCGCCCGAGGGAACACTGAAGCTTTCTTT
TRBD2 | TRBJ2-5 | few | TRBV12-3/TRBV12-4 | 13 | CASSSGRRETQYF | TGTGCCAGCAGTAGCGGGAGGCGAGAGACCCAGTACTTC
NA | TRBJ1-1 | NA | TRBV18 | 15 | CASSPKQGANTEAFF | TGTGCCAGCTCACCTAAACAGGGCGCAAACACTGAAGCTTTCTTT
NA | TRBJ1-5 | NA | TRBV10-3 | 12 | CATGQGTQPQHF | TGTGCCACTGGGCAGGGGACTCAGCCCCAGCATTTT
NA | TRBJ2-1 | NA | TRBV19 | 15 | CASSQPGRARDEQFF | TGTGCCAGTAGCCAACCGGGACGGGCGAGGGATGAGCAGTTCTTC
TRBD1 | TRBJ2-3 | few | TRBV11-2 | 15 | CASSLAGQVADTQYF | TGTGCCAGCAGCTTAGCGGGACAGGTGGCAGATACGCAGTATTTT
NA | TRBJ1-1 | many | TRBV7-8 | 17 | CASSLVGEGSMNTEAFF | TGTGCCAGCAGCTTAGTAGGGGAGGGGTCCATGAACACTGAAGCTTTCTTT
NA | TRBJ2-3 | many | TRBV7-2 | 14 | CASRAGPFTDTQYF | TGTGCCAGTAGGGCGGGACCTTTCACAGATACGCAGTATTTT
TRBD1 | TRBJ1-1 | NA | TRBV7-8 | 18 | CASSPLGDFDRESAEAFF | TGTGCCAGCAGCCCATTAGGGGATTTCGACAGGGAATCCGCTGAAGCTTTCTTT
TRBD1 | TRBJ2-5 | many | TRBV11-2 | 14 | CASSSPGTGETQYF | TGTGCCAGCAGCTCCCCGGGGACAGGAGAGACCCAGTACTTC
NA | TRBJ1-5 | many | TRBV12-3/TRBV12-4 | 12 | CASSLLNQPQHF | TGTGCCAGCAGTTTACTAAATCAGCCCCAGCATTTT
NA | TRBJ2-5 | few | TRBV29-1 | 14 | CSVEWSGGGETQYF | TGCAGCGTTGAATGGTCAGGGGGAGGAGAGACCCAGTACTTC
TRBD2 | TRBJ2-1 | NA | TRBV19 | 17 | CASSSRLAGDKENEQFF | TGTGCCAGTAGTTCGAGACTAGCGGGAGACAAGGAAAATGAGCAGTTCTTC
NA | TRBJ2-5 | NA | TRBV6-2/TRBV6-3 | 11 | CASAERETQYF | TGTGCCAGCGCTGAACGGGAGACCCAGTACTTC
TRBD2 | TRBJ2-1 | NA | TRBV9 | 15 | CASSAGLVGLNEQFF | TGTGCCAGCAGCGCGGGACTAGTGGGATTGAATGAGCAGTTCTTC
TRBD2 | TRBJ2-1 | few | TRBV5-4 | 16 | CASSLPSGSMGNEQFF | TGTGCCAGCAGCCTGCCCAGCGGGAGTATGGGCAATGAGCAGTTCTTC
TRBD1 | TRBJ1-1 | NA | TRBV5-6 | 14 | CASSHWTGGSEAFF | TGTGCCAGCAGCCACTGGACAGGTGGTTCTGAAGCTTTCTTT
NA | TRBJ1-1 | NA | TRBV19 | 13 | CASSIDRRTEAFF | TGTGCCAGTAGTATAGATCGGAGGACTGAAGCTTTCTTT
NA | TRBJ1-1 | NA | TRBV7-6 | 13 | CASSAALGTEAFF | TGTGCCAGCAGCGCCGCTCTTGGGACTGAAGCTTTCTTT
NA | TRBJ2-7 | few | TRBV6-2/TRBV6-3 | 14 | CASSYLRSSYEQYF | TGTGCCAGCAGTTACCTCAGGAGCTCCTACGAGCAGTACTTC
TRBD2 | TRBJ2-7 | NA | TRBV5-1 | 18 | CASSLNPGLAGAVYEQYF | TGCGCCAGCAGCTTGAATCCGGGACTAGCGGGAGCCGTTTACGAGCAGTACTTC
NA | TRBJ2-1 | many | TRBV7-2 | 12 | CASSPGTNYAFF | TGTGCCAGCAGCCCCGGGACCAATTACGCGTTCTTC
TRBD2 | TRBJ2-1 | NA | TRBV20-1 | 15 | CSAKLGTSSFDEQFF | TGCAGTGCGAAGCTGGGGACTAGCTCTTTCGATGAGCAGTTCTTC
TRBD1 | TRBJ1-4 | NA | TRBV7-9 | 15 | CASSPGTGVDEKLFF | TGTGCCAGCAGCCCCGGGACAGGGGTAGATGAAAAACTGTTTTTT
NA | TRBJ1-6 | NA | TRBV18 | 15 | CASSPRGKTHSPLHF | TGTGCCAGCTCACCGAGAGGGAAGACACATTCACCCCTCCACTTT
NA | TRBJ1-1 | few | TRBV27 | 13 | CASRPLGGTEAFF | TGTGCCAGCAGACCCTTAGGGGGAACTGAAGCTTTCTTT
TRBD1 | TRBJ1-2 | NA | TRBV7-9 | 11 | CASSWDSYYTF | TGTGCCAGCAGCTGGGACAGTTACTACACCTTC
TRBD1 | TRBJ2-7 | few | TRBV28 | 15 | CASSLSGTGAHEQYF | TGTGCCAGCAGTTTATCCGGGACAGGGGCCCACGAGCAGTACTTC
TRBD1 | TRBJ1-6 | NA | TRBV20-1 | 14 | CSARTGVYNSPLHF | TGCAGTGCCCGGACAGGGGTTTATAATTCACCCCTCCACTTT
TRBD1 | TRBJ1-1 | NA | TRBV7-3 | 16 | CASSLDSRGTNTEAFF | TGTGCCAGCAGCTTAGATAGCAGGGGGACGAACACTGAAGCTTTCTTT
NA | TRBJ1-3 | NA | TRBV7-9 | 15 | CASSLAAGSGNTIYF | TGTGCCAGCAGCTTAGCGGCCGGTTCTGGAAACACCATATATTTT
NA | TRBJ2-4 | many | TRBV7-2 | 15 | CASSPLAPGKDIQYF | TGTGCCAGCAGCCCGCTGGCTCCCGGAAAAGACATTCAGTACTTC
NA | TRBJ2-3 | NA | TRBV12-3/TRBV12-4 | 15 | CASSLQGRATDTQYF | TGTGCCAGCAGTTTGCAGGGTAGGGCCACAGATACGCAGTATTTT